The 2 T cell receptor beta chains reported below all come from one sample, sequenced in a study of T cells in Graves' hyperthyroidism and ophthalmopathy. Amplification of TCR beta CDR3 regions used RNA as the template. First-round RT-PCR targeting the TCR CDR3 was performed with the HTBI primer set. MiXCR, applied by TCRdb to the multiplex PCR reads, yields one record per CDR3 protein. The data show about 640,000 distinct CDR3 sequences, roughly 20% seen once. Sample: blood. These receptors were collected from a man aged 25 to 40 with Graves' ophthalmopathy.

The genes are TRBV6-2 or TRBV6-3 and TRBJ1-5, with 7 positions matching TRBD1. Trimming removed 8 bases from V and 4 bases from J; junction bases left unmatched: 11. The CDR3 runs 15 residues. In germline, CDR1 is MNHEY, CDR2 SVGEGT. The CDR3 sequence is CASAPNRGWNQPQHF. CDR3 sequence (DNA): TGTGCCAGCGCCCCGAACAGGGGATGGAATCAGCCCCAGCATTTT.

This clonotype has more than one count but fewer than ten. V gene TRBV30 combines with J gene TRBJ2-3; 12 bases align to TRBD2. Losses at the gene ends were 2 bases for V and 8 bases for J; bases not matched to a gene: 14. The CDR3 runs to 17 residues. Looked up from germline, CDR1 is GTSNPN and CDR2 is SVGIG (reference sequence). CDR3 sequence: CAWSPARTSGVQGTQYF. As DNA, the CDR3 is TGTGCCTGGAGTCCAGCGCGGACTAGCGGGGTACAGGGTACGCAGTATTTT.